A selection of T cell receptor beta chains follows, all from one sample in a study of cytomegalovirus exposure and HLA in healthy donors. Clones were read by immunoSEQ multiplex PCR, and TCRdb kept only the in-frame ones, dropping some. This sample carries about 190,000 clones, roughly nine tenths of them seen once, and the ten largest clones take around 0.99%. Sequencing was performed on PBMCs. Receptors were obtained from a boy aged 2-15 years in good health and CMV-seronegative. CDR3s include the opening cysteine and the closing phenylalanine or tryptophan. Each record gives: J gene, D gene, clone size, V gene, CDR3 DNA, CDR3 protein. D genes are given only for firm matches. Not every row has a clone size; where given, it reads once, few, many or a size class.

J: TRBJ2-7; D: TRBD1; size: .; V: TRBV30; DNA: TGTGCCTGGAGTGTGGACAGGGGGTTCTACGAGCAGTACTTC; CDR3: CAWSVDRGFYEQYF
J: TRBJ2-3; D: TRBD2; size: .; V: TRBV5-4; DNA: TGTGCCAGCAGCTCCGGGACTAGCGTCCGAGGGGCAGATACGCAGTATTTT; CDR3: CASSSGTSVRGADTQYF
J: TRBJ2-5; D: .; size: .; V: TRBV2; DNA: TGTGCCAGCAGGGCCGGGGGAAACTACCAAGAGACCCAGTACTTC; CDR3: CASRAGGNYQETQYF
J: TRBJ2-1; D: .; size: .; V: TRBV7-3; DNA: TGTGCCAGCAGCTTAATTGCTAACAATGAGCAGTTCTTC; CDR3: CASSLIANNEQFF
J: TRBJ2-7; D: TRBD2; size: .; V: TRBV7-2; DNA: TGTGCCAGCAGCTCGACTAGCGGGGGCTCAGAGCAGTACTTC; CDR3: CASSSTSGGSEQYF
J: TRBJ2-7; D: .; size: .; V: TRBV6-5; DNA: TGTGCCAGCAGTGTCCCCTTCGCGGAAGAGCAGTACTTC; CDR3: CASSVPFAEEQYF
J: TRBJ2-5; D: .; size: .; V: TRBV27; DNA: TGTGCCAGCAGCGCGAGGGGGGAGACCCAGTACTTC; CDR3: CASSARGETQYF
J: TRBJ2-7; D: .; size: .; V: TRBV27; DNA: TGTGCCAGCAGTTCGCGTAAGCAGGGGTGGTACGAGCAGTACTTC; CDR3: CASSSRKQGWYEQYF
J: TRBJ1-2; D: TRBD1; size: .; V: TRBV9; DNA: TGTGCCAGCAGCTTGGACAGGGACAATGGCTACACCTTC; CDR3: CASSLDRDNGYTF
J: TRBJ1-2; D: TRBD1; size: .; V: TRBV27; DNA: TGTGCCAGCAGTTCGGGACAGGCGTATGGCTACACCTTC; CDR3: CASSSGQAYGYTF
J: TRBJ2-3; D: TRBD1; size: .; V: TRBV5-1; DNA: TGCGCCAGCAGCACGCCGACAGGGATTAGCACAGATACGCAGTATTTT; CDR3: CASSTPTGISTDTQYF
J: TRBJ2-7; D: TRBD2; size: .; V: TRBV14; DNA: TGTGCCAGCAGCCAAGCATCTAGCGGGGGCGTCGGAAACTTC; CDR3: CASSQASSGGVGNF
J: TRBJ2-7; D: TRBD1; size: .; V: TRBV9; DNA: TGTGCCAGCAGCCCATCCGGGACAGGGAGCTACGAGCAGTACTTC; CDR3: CASSPSGTGSYEQYF
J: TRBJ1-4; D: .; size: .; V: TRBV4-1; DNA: TGCGCCAGCAGCCCGGTGACAGCCACCGAGCTGTTTTTT; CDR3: CASSPVTATELFF
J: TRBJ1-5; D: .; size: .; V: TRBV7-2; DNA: TGTGCCAGCAGCTTAGTCAGGCGATCGGGGGATCAGCCCCAGCATTTT; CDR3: CASSLVRRSGDQPQHF
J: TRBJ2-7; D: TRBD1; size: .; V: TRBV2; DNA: TGTGCCAGCAGCCCCAGCAGGGGGTACGAGCAGTACTTC; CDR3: CASSPSRGYEQYF
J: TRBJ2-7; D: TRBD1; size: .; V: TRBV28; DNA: TGTGCCAGCACTCAGGACAGGGTCGCCTACGAGCAGTACTTC; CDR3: CASTQDRVAYEQYF
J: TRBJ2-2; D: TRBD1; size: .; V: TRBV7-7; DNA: TGTGCCAGCAGCCTTAGACAGGGGGCCGGGGAGCTGTTTTTT; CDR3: CASSLRQGAGELFF
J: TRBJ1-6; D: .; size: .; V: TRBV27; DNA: TGTGCCAGCATGCAATTAGCAGTCGATAATTCACCCCTCCACTTT; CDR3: CASMQLAVDNSPLHF
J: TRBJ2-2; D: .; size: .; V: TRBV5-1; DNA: TGCGCCACCTCAAGCAGGGGGAACACCGGGGAGCTGTTTTTT; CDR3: CATSSRGNTGELFF
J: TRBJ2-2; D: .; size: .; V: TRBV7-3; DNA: TGTGCCAGCAGCCCTTCTAGTTCCGGGGAGCTGTTTTTT; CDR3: CASSPSSSGELFF
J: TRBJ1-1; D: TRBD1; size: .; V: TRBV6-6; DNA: TGTGCCAGCAGTTATTTTACCAGGGGGAGCACTGAAGCTTTCTTT; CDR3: CASSYFTRGSTEAFF
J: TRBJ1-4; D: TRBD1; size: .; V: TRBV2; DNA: TGTGCCAGCGGATCGGTCAGGACAGGGGAAAAACTGTTTTTT; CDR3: CASGSVRTGEKLFF
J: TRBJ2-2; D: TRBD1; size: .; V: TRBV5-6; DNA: TGTGCCAGCAGCCCCAACAGTAAGACAGGGCCCACCGGGGAGCTGTTTTTT; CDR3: CASSPNSKTGPTGELFF
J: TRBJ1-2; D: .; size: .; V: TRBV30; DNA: TGTGCCTGGAGTGTAGGCAGGCCTTATGGCTACACCTTC; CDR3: CAWSVGRPYGYTF
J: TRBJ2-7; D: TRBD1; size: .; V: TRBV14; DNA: TGTGCCAGCAGCCACGAACAGGGGATCCACGAGCAGTACTTC; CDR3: CASSHEQGIHEQYF
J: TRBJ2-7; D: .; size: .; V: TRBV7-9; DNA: TGTTCCAGCAGGGGCAGCGGGGCCACCTACGAGCAGTACTTC; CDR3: CSSRGSGATYEQYF
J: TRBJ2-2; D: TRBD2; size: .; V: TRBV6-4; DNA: TGTGCCAGCAGTCCTGGACTAGCGGGGGGGCCCGGGGAGCTGTTTTTT; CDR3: CASSPGLAGGPGELFF
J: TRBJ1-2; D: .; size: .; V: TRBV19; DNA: TGTGCCAGTAGTACCACCTATTCCTACACCTTC; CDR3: CASSTTYSYTF
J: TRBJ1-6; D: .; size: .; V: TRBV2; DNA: TGTGCCAGCAGGGACCGGGAGGCCCTCCACTTT; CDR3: CASRDREALHF
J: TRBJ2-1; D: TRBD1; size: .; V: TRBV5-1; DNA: TGCGCCAGCGGGGGGACAGGGCCCAACTATGCCTACAATGAGCAGTTCTTC; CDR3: CASGGTGPNYAYNEQFF
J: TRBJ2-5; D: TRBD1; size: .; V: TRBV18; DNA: TGTGCCAGCTCACCCGTTGTTGGGGACAGCCAAGAGACCCAGTACTTC; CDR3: CASSPVVGDSQETQYF
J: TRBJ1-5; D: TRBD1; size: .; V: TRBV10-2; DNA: TGCGCCAGCAGACTCGGGACAGCCCCCAATCAGCCCCAGCATTTT; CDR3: CASRLGTAPNQPQHF
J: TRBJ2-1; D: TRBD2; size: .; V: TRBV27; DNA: TGTGCCAGCAGTTTGGGACTAGCGGCCTACAATGAGCAGTTCTTC; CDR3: CASSLGLAAYNEQFF
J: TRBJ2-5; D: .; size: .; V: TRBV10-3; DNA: TGTGCCATCAGTGAGTCGAAACAGGAAGAGACCCAGTACTTC; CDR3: CAISESKQEETQYF
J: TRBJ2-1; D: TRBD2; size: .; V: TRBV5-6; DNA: TGTGCCAGCAGCCCGACCGGGGCGCGGGGGAATGAGCAGTTCTTC; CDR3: CASSPTGARGNEQFF
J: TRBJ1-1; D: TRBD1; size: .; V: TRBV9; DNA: TGTGCCAGCAGCGAAGGATCGACAGGGGGCTACACTGAAGCTTTCTTT; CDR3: CASSEGSTGGYTEAFF
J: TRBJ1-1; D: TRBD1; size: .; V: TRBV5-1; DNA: TGCGCCAGCAGCTTGGCCGGGACAGCAAGCATGAACACTGAAGCTTTCTTT; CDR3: CASSLAGTASMNTEAFF
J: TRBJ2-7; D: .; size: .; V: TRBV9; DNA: TGTGCCAGCAGCGGCCCAGCGGGCTCAACCCATGAGCAGTACTTC; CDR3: CASSGPAGSTHEQYF
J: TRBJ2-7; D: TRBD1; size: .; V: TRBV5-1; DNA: TGCGCCAGCAGCTTCCGGGACAGATCCTACGAGCAGTACTTC; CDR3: CASSFRDRSYEQYF
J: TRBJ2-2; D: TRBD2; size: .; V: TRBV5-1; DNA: TGCGCCAGCAGCTGGACTAGCGGTCGGAGCGGGGAGCTGTTTTTT; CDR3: CASSWTSGRSGELFF
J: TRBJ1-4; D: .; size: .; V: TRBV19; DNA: TGTGCCAGTAGTATCCGGAGGGAGGGGATGTCTAATGAAAAACTGTTTTTT; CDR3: CASSIRREGMSNEKLFF
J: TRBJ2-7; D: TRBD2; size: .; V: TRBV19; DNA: TGTGCCAGTAGTATGGCGGGGGGAAATACCTACGAGCAGTACTTC; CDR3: CASSMAGGNTYEQYF
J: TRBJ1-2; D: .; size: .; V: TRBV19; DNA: TGTGCCAGTAGTATTAATTGGCGGCTAAGATGGGGCTACACCTTC; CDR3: CASSINWRLRWGYTF
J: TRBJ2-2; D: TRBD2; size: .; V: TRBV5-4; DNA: TGTGCCAGCAGCTTGGTAGCGGGGGGGCGTAGCGGGGAGCTGTTTTTT; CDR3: CASSLVAGGRSGELFF
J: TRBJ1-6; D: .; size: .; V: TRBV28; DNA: TGTGCCAGCTCCTATACAGGGAATTCACCCCTCCACTTT; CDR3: CASSYTGNSPLHF
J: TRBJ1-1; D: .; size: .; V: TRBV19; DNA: TGTGCCAGTAGTATCACAGGAATGAACACTGAAGCTTTCTTT; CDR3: CASSITGMNTEAFF
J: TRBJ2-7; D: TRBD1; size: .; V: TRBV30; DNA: TGTGCCTGGAAACGGACAGGGTCCTACGAGCAGTACTTC; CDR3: CAWKRTGSYEQYF
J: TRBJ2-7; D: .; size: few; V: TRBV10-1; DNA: TGCGCCAGCAGTGGCGGAACCACCTACGAGCAGTACTTC; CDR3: CASSGGTTYEQYF
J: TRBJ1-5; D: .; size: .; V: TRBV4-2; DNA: TGTGCCAGCAGCCAAGGGGCTGAAGGGGTGCCCCAGCATTTT; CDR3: CASSQGAEGVPQHF
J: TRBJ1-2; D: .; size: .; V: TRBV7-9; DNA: TGTGCCAGCAGCTTAGCTCAAACAGGCAACTATGGCTACACCTTC; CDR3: CASSLAQTGNYGYTF
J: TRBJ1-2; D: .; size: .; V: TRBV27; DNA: TGTGCCAGCAGTCCGGACAGCAACTATGGCTACACCTTC; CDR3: CASSPDSNYGYTF
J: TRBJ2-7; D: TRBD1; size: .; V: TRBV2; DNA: TGTGCCAGCAGTGGCTCGGGACAGGGTCGCGAGCAGTACTTC; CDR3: CASSGSGQGREQYF
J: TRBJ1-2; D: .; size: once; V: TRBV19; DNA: TGTGCCAGTAGTATAGACAGGGCAGGAGGCTACACCTTC; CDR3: CASSIDRAGGYTF
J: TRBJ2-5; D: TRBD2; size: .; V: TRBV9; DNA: TGTGCCAGCAGCGTAGGTCCTAGCGGGGGGGAGACCCAGTACTTC; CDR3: CASSVGPSGGETQYF
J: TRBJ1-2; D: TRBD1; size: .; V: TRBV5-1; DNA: TGCGCCAGCAGCCCAGTCCCGGGACAGGGGCAGGGGGCTGGCTACACCTTC; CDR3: CASSPVPGQGQGAGYTF
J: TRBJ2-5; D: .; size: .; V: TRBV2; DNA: TGTGCCAGCAGTTACCAGGGGGGAGAGACCCAGTACTTC; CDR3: CASSYQGGETQYF